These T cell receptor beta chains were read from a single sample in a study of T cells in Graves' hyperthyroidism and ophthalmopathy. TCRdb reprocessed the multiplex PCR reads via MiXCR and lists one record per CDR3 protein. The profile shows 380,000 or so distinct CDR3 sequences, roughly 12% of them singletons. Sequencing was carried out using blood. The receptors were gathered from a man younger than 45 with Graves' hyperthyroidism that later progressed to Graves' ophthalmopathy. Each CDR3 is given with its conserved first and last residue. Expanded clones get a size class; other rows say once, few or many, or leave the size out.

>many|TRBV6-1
CASSWTQGMNTEAFF
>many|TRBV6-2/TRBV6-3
CASSYQENTEAFF
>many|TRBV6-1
CASSERQNQPQHF
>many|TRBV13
CASNLGLAGPYEQYF
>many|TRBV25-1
CASKLAGVTGELFF
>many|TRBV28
CASSAGTPLKGYTF
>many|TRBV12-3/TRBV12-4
CASSDDRRGRQPQHF
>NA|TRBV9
CASSVRSSPRQGIGVGELFF
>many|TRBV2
CASSESQGAVGELFF
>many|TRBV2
CASSYRGLDGYTF
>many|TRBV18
CASAPQGNQNTEAFF
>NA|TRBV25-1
CASSGPGQGASPLHF
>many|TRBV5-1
CASSVDRVRNEKLFF
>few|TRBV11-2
CASSSASLPGYEQYF
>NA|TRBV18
CASSRTGGPYNEQFF
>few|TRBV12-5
CASGLGAGGPPYF
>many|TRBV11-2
CASSPGQGAEAFF
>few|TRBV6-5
CASSYPGVQTQYF
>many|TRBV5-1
CASSLVGAGYEQYF
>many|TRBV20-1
CSAPEGDRARQNTEAFF
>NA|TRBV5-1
CASTPGQGNTEAFF
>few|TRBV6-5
CASSYSESQGETQYF
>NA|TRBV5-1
CASSFGGARDQPQHF
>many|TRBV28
CASRAGGEFYEQYF
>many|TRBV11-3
CASSFAGVEDEQFF
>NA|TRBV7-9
CASSAPAGSTDTQYF
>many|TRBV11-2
CASSLVLAGATYEQYF
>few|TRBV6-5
CASSYAGVREQYF
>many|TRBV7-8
CASSLSGQIGQPQHF
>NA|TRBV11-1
CVSSFNIAGDETQYF
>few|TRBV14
CASSQRGAGPRTYNEQFF
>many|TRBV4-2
CASSQDYEGNNGYTF
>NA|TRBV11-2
CASSPLRPNEQFF
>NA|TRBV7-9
CASSLSGTGEYYGYTF
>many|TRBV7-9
CASSWDREYYYEQYF
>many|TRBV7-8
CASSLDRGEEQYF
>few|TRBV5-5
CASTLHRWGNWETQYF
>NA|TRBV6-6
CASSSSGTSGGTSTDTQYF
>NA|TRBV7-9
CASSSSLGGTNTGELFF
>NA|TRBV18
CASSPPWTANTGELFF